The sequence of this T cell receptor (beta chain) was determined in a study of shared clonotypes between healthy human individuals. Study-wide points: A reduction in generation probabilities was seen for non-shared clonotypes relative to those shared by all four donors.

In the CD4+ fraction, cells were divided into CD45RA+ naive and CD45RA-negative memory subsets. This clone was counted a few times. Its antigen is not identified. In the study's own analysis: ImmunoSEQ output held junction-only sequences without quality scores, so filtering differed. The table came from immunoSEQ multiplex PCR; TCRdb's copy has only in-frame clones and leaves some out. Clonal size and the V and J genes are those of that table, whereas D and trimming came from the DNA. This table has some 1 million clones, more than 65% appearing once. This TCR derives from a man aged 18 to 29 in good health. Sequencing input: memory CD4+ T cells sorted from blood. Subset given: CD45RA-negative fraction.

As DNA, the CDR3 is TGTGCTAGTGGTTTGGGGGCATGGACTGAAGCTTTCTTT. Protein product: CASGLGAWTEAFF. The rearrangement uses TRBV12-5 and TRBJ1-1; D is unclear. Germline lookup yields CDR1 LGHNT and CDR2 FRNRAP. The CDR3 runs 13 residues. Between the trimmed V and J ends, which lost 1 base and 5 bases, there was a span of 8 bases. The variable domain in full, completed from reference TRBV12-5 and TRBJ1-1, reads DARVTQTPRHKVTEMGQEVTMRCQPILGHNTVFWYRQTMMQGLELLAYFRNRAPLDDSGMPKDRFSAEMPDATLATLKIQPSEPRDSAVYFCASGLGAWTEAFFGQGTRLTVV.